The TCR beta chain described here comes from a study of cytomegalovirus exposure and HLA in healthy donors. General observations from the study: Reports showed the classifier diagnosing cytomegalovirus status with high specificity and sensitivity.

In the PCR, 60 Vbeta and 13 Jbeta primers were used. Using immunoSEQ multiplex PCR, the repertoire was profiled, and TCRdb retains in-frame clones only, with some absent. The clone table shows tens of thousands of clones, with the ten largest holding under 1.5%. The CDR3 contains 19 residues. V lost 5 bases and J lost 2, with 25 bases in between. CDR1 is SNHLY, CDR2 FYNNEI, per germline. With regard to this clone: Its antigen is not known.

The specimen was PBMCs. This sequence joins TRBV2 and TRBJ2-4; TRBD2 is a possible D gene (7 bases). The TCR sequence derives from a woman aged 55-70 years in good health and CMV-seronegative. CDR3 sequence (DNA): TGTGCCAGCAGTCCAGCGGGTCGGGGGGCGCCCGGGTCCAAAAACATTCAGTACTTC. Translated: CASSPAGRGAPGSKNIQYF.